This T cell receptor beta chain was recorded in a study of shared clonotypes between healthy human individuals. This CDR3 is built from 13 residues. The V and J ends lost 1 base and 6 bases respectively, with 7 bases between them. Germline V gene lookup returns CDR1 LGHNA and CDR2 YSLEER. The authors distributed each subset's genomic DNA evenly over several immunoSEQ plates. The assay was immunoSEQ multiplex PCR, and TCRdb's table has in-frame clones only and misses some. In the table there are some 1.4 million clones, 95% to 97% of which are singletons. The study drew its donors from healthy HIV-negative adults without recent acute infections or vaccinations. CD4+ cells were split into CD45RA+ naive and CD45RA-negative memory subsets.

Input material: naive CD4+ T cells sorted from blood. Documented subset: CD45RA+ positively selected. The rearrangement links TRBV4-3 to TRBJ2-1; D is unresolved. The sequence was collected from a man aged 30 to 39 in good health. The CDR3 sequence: CASSQGAFNEQFF. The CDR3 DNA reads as TGCGCCAGCAGCCAAGGCGCGTTCAATGAGCAGTTCTTC.